The 16 T cell receptor beta chains presented below share a single source sample, sequenced in a study of cytomegalovirus exposure and HLA in healthy donors. The study ran its PCR with 60 Vbeta and 13 Jbeta primers. The protocol was immunoSEQ multiplex PCR, while the TCRdb copy is restricted to in-frame clones and leaves out a portion. The profile covers around 97,000 clones, with approximately 9% appearing a single time and roughly 4.7% taken by the ten largest. Sequencing was done on a sample of PBMCs. The receptors stem from a man aged 45 to 65 in good health and CMV-seropositive.

The rearrangement joins TRBV6-1 to TRBJ1-1, with 11 bases that match TRBD1. This CDR3 spans 14 amino acids. Germline V CDR1 and CDR2: MNHNS, SASEGT. The ends lost 6 bases at V and 5 bases at J; junction bases unmatched: 5. The CDR3 here is CASRGQGASTEAFF. The CDR3 DNA reads TGTGCCAGCAGAGGACAGGGGGCTTCGACTGAAGCTTTCTTT.

This clone turned up a few times. The chain has TRBV7-9 and TRBJ2-7, with TRBD1 as a possible D gene (6 bases). The length of the CDR3 is 16 residues. Germline values: CDR1 SEHNR, CDR2 FQNEAQ (reference sequence). Trimming took 8 bases from V and 2 from J, leaving 22 bases between them. CDR3 protein: CASAGAARLLPYEQYF. In DNA form, the CDR3 reads TGTGCCAGCGCAGGGGCAGCGCGACTCCTTCCCTACGAGCAGTACTTC.

This clone has a handful of counts. The V gene is TRBV18, the J gene TRBJ2-2; 11 nucleotides align to TRBD2. The V segment lost 7 bases and the J segment 3 bases; nucleotides outside the gene matches: 4. The germline V gene has CDR1 KGHSH and CDR2 LQKENI. This CDR3 has 15 residues. The CDR3 region has the DNA TGTGCCAGCTTCTTGGGACTAGCGGACACCGGGGAGCTGTTTTTT. Residues: CASFLGLADTGELFF.

The chain is built from TRBV5-1 and TRBJ1-2; 8 nucleotides match TRBD1. Trimming removed 1 base from V and 6 bases from J; junction bases left unmatched: 14. Germline V gene lookup returns CDR1 SGHRS and CDR2 YFSETQ. The CDR3 is 17 residues long. The chain's CDR3 is CASSLLGSGGGRDGYTF. The CDR3 bases are TGCGCCAGCAGCTTGTTGGGATCAGGGGGCGGACGAGATGGCTACACCTTC.

The sample holds many counts of this clone. The chain joins TRBV7-8 to TRBJ1-1; D ambiguous. This CDR3 is 13 amino acids long. Germline V gene sequence: CDR1 SGHVS, CDR2 FQNEAQ. Trimming stripped 5 bases from V and 4 bases from J, with 11 bases between. CDR3 region: CASSPTMSTEAFF. The CDR3 region has the DNA TGTGCCAGCAGCCCAACAATGTCCACTGAAGCTTTCTTT.

The chain links TRBV6-5 to TRBJ1-5; 9 positions agree with TRBD1. Trimming at V came to 6 bases and at J to 7 bases, leaving 7 bases not matched to a gene. Germline lookup yields CDR1 MNHEY and CDR2 SVGAGI. This CDR3 is built from 14 residues. Here the CDR3 reads CASSLQGAQQPQHF. The CDR3 DNA reads TGTGCCAGCAGCTTACAGGGGGCCCAGCAGCCCCAGCATTTT.

This clone was picked up a small number of times. The chain combines TRBV11-2 with TRBJ1-3; no clear D gene. This CDR3 is built from 13 residues. V dropped 5 bases and J dropped 7 bases, with 12 bases sitting between them. Germline V gene sequence: CDR1 SGHAT, CDR2 FQNNGV. CDR3: CASSTPRRNTIYF. The CDR3 DNA follows: TGTGCCAGCAGCACGCCTCGTCGGAACACCATATATTTT.

This clone was found a few times. The chain links TRBV6-9 to TRBJ2-2, with D maybe TRBD2 (5 bases). CDR1 is MNHGY, CDR2 SVAAGI, per germline. The CDR3 is 15 amino acids. V was shortened by 6 bases and J by 8 bases, with 19 bases between the two germline ends. DNA of the CDR3: TGTGCCAGCAGCCCTCCCGGGGTGGGCGGGGGGGAGCTGTTTTTT. Its translation: CASSPPGVGGGELFF.

This clone was picked up a small number of times. J is TRBJ2-7 and V is TRBV28, with D unclear. This CDR3 is built from 18 residues. Trimming pared 4 bases from V and 0 bases from J, leaving 22 bases between. In germline, CDR1 is MDHEN, CDR2 SYDVKM. Here the CDR3 DNA reads TGTGCCAGCAGTTCCTCAATTGGTTCCCGGAGCAGCTCCTACGAGCAGTACTTC. Its protein is CASSSSIGSRSSSYEQYF.

The CDR3 region is CASTRYRLAGTYEQYF. The CDR3 DNA follows: TGTGCCAGCACTCGATACAGACTAGCGGGGACGTACGAGCAGTACTTC. V gene TRBV2 combines with J gene TRBJ2-7; 11 positions match TRBD2. V shed 7 bases, J shed 4 bases, and the junction held 12 bases outside the gene matches. Germline CDR1 SNHLY, CDR2 FYNNEI. The CDR3 runs 16 residues.

The chain joins TRBV30 to TRBJ1-2, with D maybe TRBD1 (5 bases). The germline V gene encodes CDR1 GTSNPN and CDR2 SVGIG (reference sequence). The V and J ends lost 8 bases and 13 bases respectively, with 23 bases between them. The CDR3 extends over 12 amino acids. The CDR3 nucleotides are TGTGCCGGAAGCGGGACGGCCAAGCCCTGCACCTTC. Translation: CAGSGTAKPCTF.

This clone has more than one count but fewer than ten. The gene calls are TRBV9 and TRBJ1-3; 10 nucleotides agree with TRBD1. The CDR3 has 14 residues. The germline V gene encodes CDR1 SGDLS and CDR2 YYNGEE. With 5 bases clipped from V and 9 bases from J, the junction kept 8 bases outside the gene matches. CDR3 in DNA: TGTGCCAGCAGTGAGGACAGGGGGGTTAGCACCATATATTTT. Translating it yields CASSEDRGVSTIYF.

The rearrangement joins TRBV28 to TRBJ2-5, with D tentatively TRBD1 (6 bases). The CDR3 totals 14 residues. The germline CDR1 and CDR2 sequences are MDHEN and SYDVKM. Between the trimmed V and J ends, which lost 6 bases and 4 bases, there was a span of 15 bases. CDR3: CASSIQGMVETQYF. CDR3 coding DNA: TGTGCCAGCAGCATTCAGGGGATGGTAGAGACCCAGTACTTC.

V is TRBV2 and J is TRBJ2-7, with 9 positions matching TRBD1. With 6 bases clipped from V and 0 bases from J, the junction kept 3 bases outside the gene matches. Germline CDR1 is SNHLY and CDR2 is FYNNEI. The CDR3 has 14 residues. CDR3 region: CASRGQGTSYEQYF. The CDR3 nucleotides read TGTGCCAGCAGAGGACAGGGGACCTCCTACGAGCAGTACTTC.

With respect to this clone: The same CDR3 also results from other DNA sequences found in this sample. The rearrangement links TRBV6-5 to TRBJ1-2; 7 bases align to TRBD1. This CDR3 is built from 12 residues. V lost 5 bases, J lost 4 bases, and 1 base stayed unmatched. Germline V gene sequence: CDR1 MNHEY, CDR2 SVGAGI. Here the CDR3 DNA reads TGTGCCAGCAGTCGACAGGGCTATGGCTACACCTTC. This sequence encodes CASSRQGYGYTF.

The genes are TRBV11-1 and TRBJ2-1; D not certain. V lost 8 bases to trimming and J lost 7 bases, with 12 bases between them. This CDR3 is 12 amino acids long. Germline CDR1 reads SGHAT; CDR2 reads FQDESV (reference sequence). The DNA of the CDR3 is TGTGCCAGCGGTACAAATTGGAATGAGCAGTTCTTC. Protein: CASGTNWNEQFF.